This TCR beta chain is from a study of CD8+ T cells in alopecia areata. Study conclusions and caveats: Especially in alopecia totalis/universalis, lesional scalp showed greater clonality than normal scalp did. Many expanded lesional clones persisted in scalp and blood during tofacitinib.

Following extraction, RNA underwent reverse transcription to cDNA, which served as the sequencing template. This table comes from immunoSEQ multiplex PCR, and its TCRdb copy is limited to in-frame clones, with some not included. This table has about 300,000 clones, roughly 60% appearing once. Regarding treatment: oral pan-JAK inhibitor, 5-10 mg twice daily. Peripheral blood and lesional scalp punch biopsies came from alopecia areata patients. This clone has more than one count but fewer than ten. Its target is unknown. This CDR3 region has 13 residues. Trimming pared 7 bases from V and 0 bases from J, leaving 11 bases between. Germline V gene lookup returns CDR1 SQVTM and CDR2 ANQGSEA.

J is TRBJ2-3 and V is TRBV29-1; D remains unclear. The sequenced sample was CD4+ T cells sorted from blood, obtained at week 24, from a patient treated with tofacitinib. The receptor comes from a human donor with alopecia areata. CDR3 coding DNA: TGCAGCGCCACCGGCACTAGCACAGATACGCAGTATTTT. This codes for CSATGTSTDTQYF.